The present T cell receptor (beta chain) was sequenced within a study of T cells after yellow fever vaccination. Study findings and constraints: Researchers report a weaker secondary response that nonetheless peaked faster, day 5 versus 15. Clonotype sharing between CD4 and CD8 compartments was small. The booster response re-showed most primary clones: approximately 95% CD4, 88% CD8.

There are 14 residues in the CDR3. Trimming took 3 bases from V and 5 from J, leaving 13 bases between them. CDR1 and CDR2 from the germline V gene are LNHDA and SQIVND (reference sequence). 5'RACE template switching produced TCR cDNA carrying a universal primer site and UMIs. TCRdb reprocessed the 5' RACE reads via MiXCR and lists one record per CDR3 protein. The table shows approximately 610,000 distinct CDR3 sequences, with roughly a sixth occurring only once. Details on this clonotype: Its antigen is not identified.

The sequenced sample was PBMCs, obtained 5 to 6 days after the first yellow fever vaccination. The rearrangement joins TRBV19 to TRBJ2-5; D is unresolved. This receptor was identified in a man in his late teens or twenties who received the YFV17D yellow fever vaccine. In DNA, the CDR3 is TGTGCCAGTAGTATGTGGTCACCTCAGGAGACCCAGTACTTC. It translates to CASSMWSPQETQYF.